The 21 T cell receptor beta chains in this list originate from one sample, sequenced in a study of T cell responses to AZD1222 COVID-19 vaccine. TCRdb's table, derived via immunoSEQ multiplex PCR, lists solely in-frame clones and lacks some. The profile shows over 150,000 clones, approximately 86% of them singletons. The sample was peripheral blood, taken on day 0 of AZD1222 vaccination. These receptor sequences come from an adult in good health.

This clone has a single count. V gene TRBV11-2 combines with J gene TRBJ1-3; maybe TRBD1 (6 bases). The length of the CDR3 is 15 residues. Trimming took off 4 bases at V and 0 bases at J, with 10 bases between the two ends. Germline loops: CDR1 SGHAT, CDR2 FQNNGV. The CDR3 nucleotides read TGTGCCAGCAGCTCCGGGGGGCTCTCTGGAAACACCATATATTTT. Translating it yields CASSSGGLSGNTIYF.

V gene TRBV2 combines with J gene TRBJ2-1; possibly TRBD1 for D (6 bases). V lost 10 bases, J lost 4 bases, and 14 bases lay in between. Germline V CDR1 and CDR2: SNHLY, FYNNEI. CDR3 length: 13 residues. The CDR3 loop reads CAIQGRQYNEQFF. The CDR3 nucleotides read TGTGCCATCCAGGGGCGACAGTACAATGAGCAGTTCTTC.

This clone was seen only once. This chain joins TRBV13 and TRBJ2-3; no firm D call. Trimming pared 1 base from V and 2 bases from J, leaving 4 bases between. The CDR3 sequence is 13 residues long. The germline gives CDR1 PRHDT, CDR2 FYEKMQ (reference sequence). CDR3 residues: CASSLDNTDTQYF. The CDR3 DNA follows: TGTGCCAGCAGCTTAGACAACACAGATACGCAGTATTTT.

This chain uses TRBV4-3 with TRBJ1-2; perhaps TRBD1 as D (5 bases). The length of the CDR3 is 16 residues. CDR1 and CDR2 from the germline V gene are LGHNA and YSLEER. V lost 1 base and J lost 3, with 15 bases in between. Here the CDR3 reads CASSQVQGQGDYGYTF. CDR3 in DNA: TGCGCCAGCAGCCAAGTCCAAGGGCAGGGTGACTATGGCTACACCTTC.

This chain connects TRBV2 to TRBJ1-1; D is perhaps TRBD1 (6 bases). Per the germline V gene, CDR1 is SNHLY and CDR2 is FYNNEI. V lost 3 bases and J lost 1, with 12 bases in between. This CDR3 is 15 amino acids long. The CDR3 loop is CASSEERRGNTEAFF. The CDR3 coding sequence is TGTGCCAGCAGTGAGGAACGCAGGGGGAACACTGAAGCTTTCTTT.

This chain links TRBV5-1 with TRBJ1-4; 11 positions match TRBD1. After removal of 4 bases from V and 3 bases from J, the junction contained 5 bases not matched to a gene. Germline lookup yields CDR1 SGHRS and CDR2 YFSETQ. There are 16 residues in the CDR3. The CDR3 is CASSPGTGGSNEKLFF. The CDR3 nucleotides read TGCGCCAGCAGCCCAGGGACAGGGGGTTCTAATGAAAAACTGTTTTTT.

The chain uses TRBV3-1 (or the pseudogene TRBV3-2) and TRBJ2-3; D gene unclear. The CDR3 extends over 13 amino acids. Germline CDR1 is LGHDT and CDR2 is YNNKEL (reference sequence). V lost 1 base, J lost 7 bases, and 9 bases lay in between. The CDR3 sequence: CASSQVFSNTQYF. DNA for the CDR3: TGTGCCAGCAGCCAAGTATTCTCGAATACGCAGTATTTT.

This clone has a single count. V is TRBV9 and J is TRBJ1-6, with 7 positions matching TRBD1. CDR1 is SGDLS, CDR2 YYNGEE, per germline. Germline trimming cut 3 bases from V and 3 bases from J; bases unmatched to any gene: 9. This CDR3 spans 17 amino acids. CDR3 DNA: TGTGCCAGCAGCGGGTCTCGACGGGACAGCTATAATTCACCCCTCCACTTT. It specifies CASSGSRRDSYNSPLHF.

The chain uses TRBV2 and TRBJ2-5, with TRBD1 as a possible D gene (5 bases). The germline V gene has CDR1 SNHLY and CDR2 FYNNEI. This CDR3 has 11 residues. Between the trimmed V and J ends, which lost 8 bases and 4 bases, there was a span of 8 bases. The CDR3 region is CASEQAETQYF. In DNA form, the CDR3 reads TGTGCCAGCGAACAGGCAGAGACCCAGTACTTC. Drawing the rest from reference TRBV2 and TRBJ2-5, the complete variable domain is EPEVTQTPSHQVTQMGQEVILRCVPISNHLYFYWYRQILGQKVEFLVSFYNNEISEKSEIFDDQFSVERPDGSNFTLKIRSTKLEDSAMYFCASEQAETQYFGPGTRLLVL.

The chain joins TRBV3-1 (or the pseudogene TRBV3-2) to TRBJ2-2; TRBD2 matches 7 bases. This CDR3 is 18 amino acids long. V lost 2 bases, J lost 1 base, and 10 bases stayed unmatched. Germline V CDR1 and CDR2: LGHDT, YNNKEL (reference sequence). CDR3 sequence: CASSQSTVWGGNTGELFF. The CDR3 region has the DNA TGTGCCAGCAGCCAATCAACGGTGTGGGGGGGGAACACCGGGGAGCTGTTTTTT.

This chain connects TRBV19 to TRBJ1-5; D unclear. The V gene's germline CDR1 is LNHDA and CDR2 SQIVND (reference sequence). V was clipped by 7 bases and J by 9 bases, with 13 bases between them. This CDR3 has 12 residues. CDR3 protein: CASNTAPSPQHF. The DNA for the CDR3 is TGTGCCAGTAACACAGCACCATCGCCCCAGCATTTT.

V is TRBV10-2 and J is TRBJ2-7; 8 bases are shared with TRBD2. The V gene end was trimmed by 3 bases and the J gene end by 5 bases; junction bases not matched to a gene: 15. This CDR3 contains 17 residues. Germline lookup yields CDR1 WSHSY and CDR2 SAAADI. CDR3 in amino acids: CASSDPGRGAGLDEQYF. The DNA of the CDR3 is TGCGCCAGCAGTGACCCCGGGAGGGGGGCCGGATTGGACGAGCAGTACTTC.

Only one count was recorded for this clone. The chain joins TRBV15 to TRBJ1-5; D is possibly TRBD1 (6 bases). V lost 3 bases to trimming and J lost 5 bases, with 20 bases between them. The CDR3 totals 17 residues. The germline V gene has CDR1 LNHNV and CDR2 YYDKDF (reference sequence). The CDR3 coding sequence is TGTGCCACCAGCAGGGCCGTGGGGACACCCGTCGATCAGCCCCAGCATTTT. Translating it yields CATSRAVGTPVDQPQHF.

V is TRBV15 and J is TRBJ1-1; TRBD1 might be the D (5 bases). CDR1 LNHNV and CDR2 YYDKDF come from the germline V gene (reference sequence). Trimming cost V 5 bases and J 4 bases, with 17 bases left between them. CDR3 length: 15 residues. DNA of the CDR3: TGTGCCACCAGCCCCTTACGGGGGTTTTCCACTGAAGCTTTCTTT. Residues: CATSPLRGFSTEAFF.

The chain couples TRBV19 to TRBJ1-6, with D tentatively TRBD1 (5 bases). Trimming left V 7 bases short and J 4 bases short, with 11 bases between. The CDR3 runs to 14 residues. Germline CDR1 LNHDA, CDR2 SQIVND (reference sequence). The CDR3 sequence: CASNEGRYNSPLHF. CDR3 coding DNA: TGTGCCAGTAACGAGGGGCGGTATAATTCACCCCTCCACTTT.

This chain connects TRBV5-4 to TRBJ1-3; TRBD1 agrees at 8 bases. The CDR3 extends over 16 amino acids. V shed 0 bases and J 3 bases; nucleotides not matched to a gene: 5. Germline V gene sequence: CDR1 SGHNT, CDR2 YYREEE (reference sequence). CDR3 region: CASSLDRGRFGNTIYF. Written as DNA, the CDR3 is TGTGCCAGCAGCTTGGACAGGGGGAGGTTTGGAAACACCATATATTTT.

This clone has a single count. This rearrangement joins TRBV7-2 to TRBJ2-5, with D perhaps TRBD2 (6 bases). Germline CDR1 reads SGHTA; CDR2 reads FQGNSA. The CDR3 runs to 16 residues. Deletions cut 1 base from V and 1 base from J, with 13 bases between. The CDR3 is CASSLGSGVSQETQYF. Written as DNA, the CDR3 is TGTGCCAGCAGCTTAGGGTCGGGGGTCTCCCAAGAGACCCAGTACTTC.

This chain connects TRBV2 to TRBJ1-4, with a possible D match to TRBD1 (5 bases). This CDR3 region has 15 residues. CDR1 is SNHLY and CDR2 is FYNNEI in the germline V gene. V lost 7 bases and J lost 5, with 17 bases in between. The CDR3: CASTPSGGGNEKLFF. The CDR3 region has the DNA TGTGCCAGCACCCCTTCCGGGGGGGGAAATGAAAAACTGTTTTTT.

V usage is TRBV6-5 and J usage is TRBJ2-7; D is possibly TRBD2 (6 bases). Per the germline V gene, CDR1 is MNHEY and CDR2 is SVGAGI. Trimming stripped 8 bases from V and 2 bases from J, with 10 bases between. The CDR3 spans 12 residues. CDR3 in DNA: TGTGCCAGCTTGGGGGGACCCTACGAGCAGTACTTC. The encoded protein is CASLGGPYEQYF.

The genes are TRBV11-3 and TRBJ1-1, with D uncertain. Deletions cut 5 bases from V and 4 bases from J, with 14 bases between. Germline V CDR1 and CDR2: SGHNT, YENEEA. The CDR3 length is 14 residues. CDR3 residues: CASSPGGEGTEAFF. The CDR3 DNA sequence: TGTGCCAGCAGCCCGGGAGGTGAGGGCACTGAAGCTTTCTTT.

The chain recombines TRBV10-3 with TRBJ2-1; 12 bases align to TRBD2. CDR1 is ENHRY and CDR2 is SYGVKD in the germline V gene. CDR3 length equals 17 residues. V lost 3 bases, J lost 9 bases, and 12 bases stayed unmatched. The chain's CDR3 is CAISERASGRASSEQFF. The CDR3 nucleotides read TGTGCCATCAGTGAAAGGGCTAGCGGGAGGGCCTCTAGTGAGCAGTTCTTC.